Listed here are 11 T cell receptor beta chains from one sample, sequenced in a study of regulatory T cells in long-lasting Graves disease. Time point here: persistent/refractory GD, antithyroid drugs over 5 years with positive TRAb. From RNA extracted from PBMCs, the TCR library was made. Through Arm-PCR of CDR3 regions and iRepertoire HTBI primers, TCR beta libraries were built. MiXCR, applied by TCRdb to the multiplex PCR reads, yields one record per CDR3 protein. Of approximately 400,000 distinct CDR3 sequences detected, under 25% appear once; the ten largest clones hold about 20%. The sequencing used peripheral blood mononuclear cells (PBMCs), collected when the disease was refractory, from a patient treated with antithyroid drugs. Receptors were obtained from a female donor with Graves disease.

This sequence joins TRBV6-5 and TRBJ2-2; 9 bases line up with TRBD1. Trimming removed 3 bases from V and 8 bases from J; junction bases left unmatched: 7. Looked up from germline, CDR1 is MNHEY and CDR2 is SVGAGI. CDR3 length: 15 residues. The CDR3 reads CASSYLQGALGELFF. The DNA of the CDR3 is TGTGCCAGCAGTTATTTACAGGGGGCGTTAGGGGAGCTGTTTTTT.

This clonotype has just a few counts. The J gene is TRBJ2-5, the V gene TRBV6-5; no reliable D call. With 3 bases removed from V and 4 bases from J, the gap between germline ends came to 12 bases. The CDR3 is made up of 14 amino acids. CDR1 is MNHEY and CDR2 is SVGAGI in the germline V gene. This CDR3 reads CASSYSAIGETQYF. CDR3 nucleotide sequence: TGTGCCAGCAGTTATTCGGCGATCGGAGAGACCCAGTACTTC.

The V gene is TRBV29-1, the J gene TRBJ2-6, with 9 positions matching TRBD2. J lost 1 base, V lost 3 bases, and 7 bases had no gene match. The germline V gene has CDR1 SQVTM and CDR2 ANQGSEA. The CDR3 has 17 amino acids. For the CDR3, the DNA is TGCAGCGTTGACGGGACCCTAGCGGGATCTGGGGCCAACGTCCTGACTTTC. Amino acid sequence: CSVDGTLAGSGANVLTF.

This clonotype was recorded at least ten times. The CDR3 region has the DNA TGTGCCAGCAGCCTCGACGCCCCCCTCTACGAGCAGTACTTC. This encodes CASSLDAPLYEQYF. J is TRBJ2-7 and V is TRBV7-2; D is unresolved. The CDR3 length is 14 residues. Trimming removed 5 bases at V and 3 bases at J, with 14 bases between. CDR1 and CDR2 (germline): SGHTA, FQGNSA. The variable domain in full, with the rest retrieved from reference TRBV7-2 and TRBJ2-7, is GAGVSQSPSNKVTEKGKDVELRCDPISGHTALYWYRQSLGQGLEFLIYFQGNSAPDKSGLPSDRFSAERTGGSVSTLTIQRTQQEDSAVYLCASSLDAPLYEQYFGPGTRLTVT.

This clonotype was observed a single time. One base separates it from a far larger clone, so it is likely a read error. J is TRBJ2-7 and V is TRBV7-2; the match to TRBD1 covers 7 bases. The junction had 8 bases not matched to a gene; V was cut back by 5 bases and J by 4 bases. The CDR3 runs 14 residues. Germline CDR1 SGHTA, CDR2 FQGNSA. CDR3 amino acids: CASSQVQGRYEQYF. DNA of the CDR3: TGTGCCAGCAGCCAGGTACAGGGGAGATACGAGCAGTACTTC.

The J gene is TRBJ2-1, the V gene TRBV14; no reliable D call. The CDR3 consists of 14 residues. CDR1 SGHDN and CDR2 FVKESK come from the germline V gene. V lost 2 bases to trimming and J lost 7 bases, with 12 bases between them. CDR3 DNA: TGTGCCAGCAGCCAACTCGGTAGCTATAATGAGCAGTTCTTC. This codes for CASSQLGSYNEQFF.

This clonotype was picked up many times. The CDR3 bases are TGTGCCAGCAGCTCAGGGACAGCAGGCAGAACTTTCTTT. Translating it yields CASSSGTAGRTFF. V usage is TRBV11-2 and J usage is TRBJ1-1; 7 bases align to TRBD1. The CDR3 is made up of 13 amino acids. The V and J ends lost 4 bases and 12 bases, in that order; junction bases with no gene match: 11. Germline CDR1 and CDR2: SGHAT and FQNNGV.

This clonotype was observed a handful of times. The CDR3: CASSYSAVGQGYEQYF. DNA for the CDR3: TGTGCCAGCAGTTACTCTGCTGTGGGACAGGGATATGAGCAGTACTTC. The rearrangement links TRBV6-5 to TRBJ2-7; 9 bases line up with TRBD1. The J segment lost 7 bases and the V segment lost 0 bases, leaving 10 bases of the junction unmatched. Germline CDR1 MNHEY, CDR2 SVGAGI. The CDR3 is 16 amino acids.

This chain links TRBV6-2 or TRBV6-3 with TRBJ1-2; no clear D. This CDR3 has 14 amino acids. Trimming cost V 7 bases and J 4 bases, with 16 bases left between them. Germline loops: CDR1 MNHEY, CDR2 SVGEGT. In nucleotides, the CDR3 is TGTGCCAGCACAAATTTAGACTCGAGCTATGGCTACACCTTC. Residues: CASTNLDSSYGYTF.

A remark on this clonotype: Given the absence of the conserved phenylalanine or tryptophan at the CDR3 end, a read error is likely. The chain has TRBV5-4 and TRBJ2-2; D ambiguous. This CDR3 is built from 13 residues. Per germline, CDR1 SGHNT and CDR2 YYREEE (reference sequence). V gave up 2 bases and J gave up 3 bases, with 5 bases separating them. The CDR3 DNA is TGTGCCAGCAGCTTACAGCACACCGGGGAGCTGTTTTCT. As protein: CASSLQHTGELFS.

This clonotype was detected only a few times. This chain joins TRBV20-1 and TRBJ1-5; D unresolved. CDR3 length equals 12 residues. The germline V gene encodes CDR1 DFQATT and CDR2 SNEGSKA (reference sequence). Trimming removed 5 bases from V and 5 bases from J, with 10 bases in between. CDR3 in DNA: TGCAGTGCTGGTGTCGGTGATCAGCCCCAGCATTTT. Amino acids: CSAGVGDQPQHF.